One and the same sample provided the 23 T cell receptor beta chains below, sequenced in a study of graft-versus-host responses after intestinal transplantation. Intraepithelial lymphocytes and lamina propria lymphocytes were released through processing of graft tissue. Sequenced by immunoSEQ multiplex PCR; TCRdb stores in-frame clones only, minus some. The sample contains about 15,000 clones, under 70% of which appear only once. The sequencing here drew on ileum tissue, taken around 700 days after intestinal transplantation. These receptors all come from a human patient who received an intestinal transplant, so some T cells may come from the graft donor.

This clone was seen a few times. The chain combines TRBV4-1 with TRBJ1-3; TRBD1 might be the D (6 bases). Trimming shortened V by 2 bases and J by 3 bases, and 11 bases separated the two germline ends. Germline V gives CDR1 MGHRA, CDR2 YSYEKL. The CDR3 runs 15 residues. CDR3 DNA: TGCGCCAGCAGCCAAACAGGGACAATTGGAAACACCATATATTTT. Its translation is CASSQTGTIGNTIYF.

The chain is built from TRBV6-6 and TRBJ2-2; 8 bases match TRBD2. Germline CDR1 is MNHNY and CDR2 is SVGAGI (reference sequence). Losses at the gene ends were 0 bases for V and 5 bases for J; bases not matched to a gene: 5. This CDR3 spans 16 amino acids. CDR3 amino acids: CASSYSPGLETGELFF. CDR3 nucleotides: TGTGCCAGCAGTTACTCCCCGGGACTAGAGACCGGGGAGCTGTTTTTT.

This sequence joins TRBV6-5 and TRBJ1-2; 10 bases agree with TRBD1. V gave up 0 bases and J gave up 4 bases; unmatched junction bases: 2. CDR1 MNHEY and CDR2 SVGAGI come from the germline V gene. CDR3 size: 15 residues. The CDR3 DNA sequence: TGTGCCAGCAGTTACTCGAGGACAGGGGGCTATGGCTACACCTTC. Translating gives CASSYSRTGGYGYTF.

The chain uses TRBV6-1 and TRBJ2-5; 11 bases align to TRBD1. The J call is uncertain, as TRBJ2-7 better fits the DNA end. There are 15 residues in the CDR3. Germline V gene data show CDR1 as MNHNS and CDR2 as SASEGT. CDR3 loop: CASSRGTGGHYEQYF. CDR3 in DNA: TGTGCCAGCAGCCGAGGGACAGGGGGGCACTACGAGCAGTACTTC.

V usage is TRBV6-1 and J usage is TRBJ2-7, with D unclear. The germline V gene encodes CDR1 MNHNS and CDR2 SASEGT. CDR3 length: 15 residues. Deletions cut 0 bases from V and 7 bases from J, with 16 bases between. Here the CDR3 DNA reads TGTGCCAGCAGTGAAGCAAAGTGGATTAGAGGAGAGCAGTACTTC. It yields the protein CASSEAKWIRGEQYF.

The chain joins TRBV15 to TRBJ1-1, with D perhaps TRBD1 (5 bases). V was trimmed by 3 bases and J by 0 bases, leaving 11 bases between them. Germline V gene data show CDR1 as LNHNV and CDR2 as YYDKDF (reference sequence). The CDR3 length is 15 residues. Here the CDR3 DNA reads TGTGCCACCAGCAGGGAGACGGGGCTGAACACTGAAGCTTTCTTT. Translating gives CATSRETGLNTEAFF. Combining the CDR3 with reference TRBV15 and TRBJ1-1 gives the whole variable domain DAMVIQNPRYQVTQFGKPVTLSCSQTLNHNVMYWYQQKSSQAPKLLFHYYDKDFNNEADTPDNFQSRRPNTSFCFLDIRSPGLGDTAMYLCATSRETGLNTEAFFGQGTRLTVV.

CDR3 amino acids: CASSLGQGPTYEQYF. The CDR3 DNA is TGTGCCAGCAGCTTGGGTCAGGGGCCCACCTACGAGCAGTACTTC. This chain links TRBV7-2 with TRBJ2-5; tentatively, D is TRBD1 (6 bases). The J call could be wrong; TRBJ2-7 is a better fit for the DNA end. The germline V gene encodes CDR1 SGHTA and CDR2 FQGNSA. This CDR3 region has 15 residues.

The chain's CDR3 is CASSTPTGRNTEAFF. CDR3 DNA: TGTGCCAGCAGCACACCGACAGGGAGGAACACTGAAGCTTTCTTT. V and J are TRBV7-2 and TRBJ1-1, with 7 bases that match TRBD1. Germline V gene sequence: CDR1 SGHTA, CDR2 FQGNSA. Trimming took 5 bases from V and 1 from J; bases not matched to a gene: 7. This CDR3 is built from 15 residues.

This chain connects TRBV28 to TRBJ2-7; D is unresolved. This CDR3 comprises 12 residues. The germline V and J ends were trimmed by 3 bases and 2 bases, with 5 bases remaining between them. From germline, CDR1 is MDHEN and CDR2 SYDVKM. The CDR3 sequence: CASSLAPYEQYF. In nucleotides, the CDR3 is TGTGCCAGCAGTTTGGCTCCCTACGAGCAGTACTTC.

The rearrangement links TRBV19 to TRBJ2-2; the D call may be TRBD1 or TRBD2 (5 bases each). Germline assignment: CDR1 LNHDA and CDR2 SQIVND (reference sequence). The CDR3 has 14 amino acids. V lost 6 bases and J lost 2, with 10 bases in between. The CDR3 protein is CASRGTLNTGELFF. In DNA, the CDR3 is TGTGCCAGTAGGGGGACCCTCAACACCGGGGAGCTGTTTTTT.

CDR3 nucleotides: TGCGCCAGCAGCTTGTCGGTCGGGTTCCGGGAGCAGTTCTTC. Amino acids: CASSLSVGFREQFF. The chain has TRBV5-1 and TRBJ2-1, with D unresolved. The CDR3 extends over 14 amino acids. Germline CDR1 SGHRS, CDR2 YFSETQ. V lost 1 base to trimming and J lost 10 bases, with 15 bases between them. Using reference TRBV5-1 and TRBJ2-1 for the parts outside the CDR3, the full variable domain is KAGVTQTPRYLIKTRGQQVTLSCSPISGHRSVSWYQQTPGQGLQFLFEYFSETQRNKGNFPGRFSGRQFSNSRSEMNVSTLELGDSALYLCASSLSVGFREQFFGPGTRLTVL.

The chain recombines TRBV6-6 with TRBJ2-1, with 9 bases fitting TRBD2. This CDR3 is built from 15 residues. Germline CDR1 is MNHNY and CDR2 is SVGAGI (reference sequence). J gave up 4 bases and V 7 bases, and 8 bases lay outside the gene matches. The CDR3 nucleotides read TGTGCCAGCATCAACGGGGCGGGAGGGTACAATGAGCAGTTCTTC. Translating it yields CASINGAGGYNEQFF.

V gene TRBV6-5 combines with J gene TRBJ1-3; unclear D gene. Germline loops: CDR1 MNHEY, CDR2 SVGAGI. The CDR3 totals 14 residues. V was trimmed by 3 bases and J by 1 base, leaving 7 bases between them. The CDR3 here is CASSYLSSGNTIYF. Here the CDR3 DNA reads TGTGCCAGCAGTTATTTATCTTCTGGAAACACCATATATTTT.

The chain employs TRBV30 and TRBJ1-5; D is perhaps TRBD1 (5 bases). The CDR3 runs to 14 residues. Trimming took 3 bases from V and 1 from J, leaving 10 bases between them. In germline, CDR1 is GTSNPN, CDR2 SVGIG (reference sequence). The CDR3 DNA reads TGTGCCTGGAGGGGACGCGGAAGCAATCAGCCCCAGCATTTT. As protein: CAWRGRGSNQPQHF.

This clone has only one observation. The chain carries TRBV19 and TRBJ2-1, with TRBD2 matching 8 bases. The CDR3 has 17 amino acids. V lost 1 base, J lost 9 bases, and 14 bases stayed unmatched. In germline, CDR1 is LNHDA, CDR2 SQIVND (reference sequence). CDR3 coding DNA: TGTGCCAGTAGTATAGGACTTCAGCGGGAGTGGCGGGGTGAGCAGTTCTTC. Translation gives CASSIGLQREWRGEQFF. Variable domain in full (rest from reference TRBV19 and TRBJ2-1): DGGITQSPKYLFRKEGQNVTLSCEQNLNHDAMYWYRQDPGQGLRLIYYSQIVNDFQKGDIAEGYSVSREKKESFPLTVTSAQKNPTAFYLCASSIGLQREWRGEQFFGPGTRLTVL.

The chain is built from TRBV7-9 and TRBJ1-2, with unresolved D. Germline CDR1 is SEHNR and CDR2 is FQNEAQ (reference sequence). This CDR3 comprises 15 residues. Trimming left V 1 base short and J 5 bases short, with 14 bases between. The CDR3 bases are TGTGCCAGCAGCTTAGAGGTCAAGGAACTATATGGCTACACCTTC. Translated, it gives CASSLEVKELYGYTF.

The rearrangement links TRBV18 to TRBJ1-2; 7 nucleotides agree with TRBD1. Per the germline V gene, CDR1 is KGHSH and CDR2 is LQKENI. This CDR3 region has 15 residues. After removal of 3 bases from V and 5 bases from J, the junction contained 9 bases not matched to a gene. The CDR3: CASSPSQGLEYGYTF. The CDR3 bases are TGTGCCAGCTCACCCTCACAGGGGTTGGAGTATGGCTACACCTTC.

The chain couples TRBV18 to TRBJ2-7, with 9 bases identical to TRBD1. The CDR3 spans 12 residues. The V and J ends lost 6 bases and 6 bases, in that order; junction bases with no gene match: 3. Germline V gene data show CDR1 as KGHSH and CDR2 as LQKENI. The DNA of the CDR3 is TGTGCCAGCTCCGGGGACAGGGCCGAGCAGTACTTC. It is translated as CASSGDRAEQYF.

This chain joins TRBV5-1 and TRBJ2-7, with 12 bases lining up with TRBD2. J lost 0 bases, V lost 3 bases, and 7 bases had no gene match. From germline, CDR1 is SGHRS and CDR2 YFSETQ. The CDR3 length is 17 residues. The CDR3 sequence is CASSSWTSGASSYEQYF. DNA for the CDR3: TGCGCCAGCAGCTCCTGGACTAGCGGGGCGAGCTCCTACGAGCAGTACTTC.

The chain carries TRBV11-2 and TRBJ2-5; the D gene is possibly TRBD2 (6 bases). The J call may be mistaken, given a closer DNA end match to TRBJ2-7. The CDR3 extends over 15 amino acids. Germline values: CDR1 SGHAT, CDR2 FQNNGV. CDR3 bases: TGTGCCAGCAGCCTAAACCGGGACTTGGTCTACGAGCAGTACTTC. Amino acids: CASSLNRDLVYEQYF.

V and J are TRBV12-5 and TRBJ2-5; 12 bases match TRBD2. The J call may not be correct, given that the DNA end is closer to TRBJ2-7. CDR1 LGHNT and CDR2 FRNRAP come from the germline V gene. There are 16 residues in the CDR3. CDR3 DNA sequence: TGTGCTAGTGGTTTGCGAACTAGCGGGGGGCTCTACGAGCAGTACTTC. It specifies CASGLRTSGGLYEQYF.

The V gene is TRBV28, the J gene TRBJ2-7; TRBD2 aligns across 7 bases. Losses at the gene ends were 5 bases for V and 3 bases for J; bases not matched to a gene: 4. The CDR3 has 13 residues. CDR1 and CDR2 (germline): MDHEN, SYDVKM. CDR3 amino acids: CASSRLAFYEQYF. Written as DNA, the CDR3 is TGTGCCAGCAGTAGACTAGCCTTCTACGAGCAGTACTTC.

V usage is TRBV6-6 and J usage is TRBJ2-1, with 10 bases identical to TRBD2. Germline lookup yields CDR1 MNHNY and CDR2 SVGAGI (reference sequence). There are 15 residues in the CDR3. Unmatched junction bases numbered 6, after V lost 5 bases and J lost 5 bases. The CDR3 DNA is TGTGCCAGCAGTAATTCAGCGGGAGGGGACAATGAGCAGTTCTTC. This codes for CASSNSAGGDNEQFF.